One and the same sample provided the 16 T cell receptor beta chains below, sequenced in a study of OX40 agonist ivuxolimab in advanced cancers. Profiling relied on immunoSEQ multiplex PCR, and the TCRdb table lists in-frame clones only, not all of them. The sample lists over 50,000 clones; about four fifths were seen once. The specimen was CD4+ or CD8+ T cells sorted from blood, collected in a trial of the OX40 agonist ivuxolimab. The receptor set was obtained from an adult with an advanced solid tumor such as melanoma, head and neck, liver or kidney cancer.

This clone was detected only a few times. The CDR3 region has the DNA TGTGCCAGCAGTGAGTGGGACAGCCTCAATGAGCAGTTCTTC. Residues: CASSEWDSLNEQFF. The chain has TRBV6-5 and TRBJ2-1, with 7 positions matching TRBD1. Trimming took 5 bases from V and 6 from J; bases not matched to a gene: 7. The CDR3 covers 14 residues. Germline values: CDR1 MNHEY, CDR2 SVGAGI.

The rearrangement links TRBV12-5 to TRBJ2-3, with 9 bases fitting TRBD1. CDR1 is LGHNT, CDR2 FRNRAP, per germline. This CDR3 region has 15 residues. With 6 bases clipped from V and 0 bases from J, the junction kept 4 bases outside the gene matches. The CDR3 reads CASGGTGTSTDTQYF. The CDR3 DNA sequence: TGTGCTAGTGGGGGGACAGGGACCAGCACAGATACGCAGTATTTT.

The chain recombines TRBV5-1 with TRBJ1-2; TRBD1 matches at 7 bases. The germline V gene has CDR1 SGHRS and CDR2 YFSETQ. Losses at the gene ends were 4 bases for V and 3 bases for J; bases not matched to a gene: 6. The CDR3 consists of 14 residues. The CDR3 DNA reads TGCGCCAGCAGCCTCTTCGGGACAGACTATGGCTACACCTTC. This codes for CASSLFGTDYGYTF.

The rearrangement uses TRBV9 and TRBJ2-2; 9 bases fit TRBD2. J gave up 5 bases and V 0 bases, and 17 bases lay outside the gene matches. The CDR3 is 20 amino acids. Germline V lookup: CDR1 SGDLS, CDR2 YYNGEE. CDR3 DNA sequence: TGTGCCAGCAGCGTAGATGTCGGAGTTAGCGGGGGATGGGGGACCGGGGAGCTGTTTTTT. Its translation: CASSVDVGVSGGWGTGELFF.

The rearrangement uses TRBV11-3 and TRBJ2-3, with no clear D. V shed 8 bases and J shed 2 bases, with 11 bases lying between them. CDR1 SGHNT and CDR2 YENEEA come from the germline V gene. CDR3 length: 13 residues. In DNA form, the CDR3 reads TGTGCCAGCCGCGACCCGGCCACAGATACGCAGTATTTT. Its translation is CASRDPATDTQYF.

This clone came up a few times. V is TRBV6-4 and J is TRBJ2-2; tentatively, D is TRBD1 (6 bases). The CDR3 runs to 13 residues. From germline, CDR1 is MRHNA and CDR2 SNTAGT. V was cut by 2 bases and J by 7 bases, with 8 bases left in between. The CDR3 loop is CASSDEGDGELFF. The CDR3 DNA reads as TGTGCCAGCAGTGACGAGGGGGACGGGGAGCTGTTTTTT.

The J gene is TRBJ2-3, the V gene TRBV5-1, with D uncertain. Trimming shortened V by 3 bases and J by 2 bases, and 13 bases separated the two germline ends. CDR3 length: 15 residues. CDR1 is SGHRS and CDR2 is YFSETQ in the germline V gene. The CDR3 nucleotides are TGCGCCAGCAGCTATCAGACTGGTCCCACAGATACGCAGTATTTT. Protein product: CASSYQTGPTDTQYF.

The rearrangement links TRBV7-9 to TRBJ1-1; no definite D call. There are 13 residues in the CDR3. The ends were cut back, 0 bases at V and 11 bases at J, with 13 bases in the middle. Germline V gene lookup returns CDR1 SEHNR and CDR2 FQNEAQ (reference sequence). The CDR3 region is CASSLARSERAFF. CDR3 in DNA: TGTGCCAGCAGCTTAGCGAGGAGCGAGCGGGCTTTCTTT.

This chain connects TRBV7-2 to TRBJ2-2; tentatively, D is TRBD2 (6 bases). The germline CDR1 and CDR2 sequences are SGHTA and FQGNSA. This CDR3 region has 16 residues. Trimming pared 5 bases from V and 6 bases from J, leaving 19 bases between. The chain's CDR3 is CASSRRTSGEAGELFF. Written as DNA, the CDR3 is TGTGCCAGCAGCCGGCGGACTTCCGGGGAGGCCGGGGAGCTGTTTTTT.

The chain joins TRBV30 to TRBJ2-3, with D possibly being TRBD2 (6 bases). Trimming removed 0 bases from V and 2 bases from J, with 12 bases in between. Germline V gene sequence: CDR1 GTSNPN, CDR2 SVGIG (reference sequence). This CDR3 spans 15 amino acids. The CDR3 DNA reads TGTGCCTGGAGTGTTGATAGCGGTACCACAGATACGCAGTATTTT. Residues: CAWSVDSGTTDTQYF.

The chain carries TRBV14 and TRBJ2-3; 12 nucleotides line up with TRBD2. The CDR3 is 18 amino acids. J was trimmed by 3 bases and V by 1 base; bases with no gene match: 8. Germline V gene sequence: CDR1 SGHDN, CDR2 FVKESK. The CDR3 reads CASSQVRTSGVTTDTQYF. The CDR3, as DNA: TGTGCCAGCAGCCAAGTACGGACTAGCGGGGTCACAACAGATACGCAGTATTTT.

The chain combines TRBV11-2 with TRBJ2-5; TRBD2 aligns across 8 bases. This CDR3 spans 16 amino acids. Germline lookup yields CDR1 SGHAT and CDR2 FQNNGV. Trimming cost V 1 base and J 1 base; bases outside gene matches: 5. Written as DNA, the CDR3 is TGTGCCAGCAGCTTAGTGTCTAGCGGGCCCCAAGAGACCCAGTACTTC. Translating it yields CASSLVSSGPQETQYF.

The chain uses TRBV19 and TRBJ2-3; the match to TRBD2 covers 10 bases. Germline lookup yields CDR1 LNHDA and CDR2 SQIVND (reference sequence). J lost 3 bases, V lost 1 base, and 1 base had no gene match. CDR3 size: 15 residues. CDR3 loop: CASSIGAGGTDTQYF. In nucleotides, the CDR3 is TGTGCCAGTAGTATAGGAGCGGGAGGGACAGATACGCAGTATTTT. Filled out from reference TRBV19 and TRBJ2-3, the complete variable domain reads DGGITQSPKYLFRKEGQNVTLSCEQNLNHDAMYWYRQDPGQGLRLIYYSQIVNDFQKGDIAEGYSVSREKKESFPLTVTSAQKNPTAFYLCASSIGAGGTDTQYFGPGTRLTVL.

The rearrangement links TRBV7-2 to TRBJ1-1; no definite D call. The CDR3 extends over 11 amino acids. The ends were cut back, 0 bases at V and 7 bases at J, with 3 bases in the middle. Germline loops: CDR1 SGHTA, CDR2 FQGNSA. CDR3 region: CASSLALEAFF. The DNA for the CDR3 is TGTGCCAGCAGCTTAGCGCTTGAAGCTTTCTTT.

The rearrangement links TRBV28 to TRBJ2-1; D is uncertain. With 3 bases removed from V and 4 bases from J, the gap between germline ends came to 7 bases. The germline V gene has CDR1 MDHEN and CDR2 SYDVKM. CDR3 size: 13 residues. The CDR3 protein is CASSFNNYNEQFF. The CDR3 region has the DNA TGTGCCAGCAGTTTTAACAATTACAATGAGCAGTTCTTC.

The rearrangement uses TRBV27 and TRBJ2-7; perhaps TRBD2 as D (6 bases). Between the trimmed V and J ends, which lost 2 bases and 4 bases, there was a span of 12 bases. Germline CDR1 MNHEY, CDR2 SMNVEV (reference sequence). This CDR3 comprises 14 residues. In nucleotides, the CDR3 is TGTGCCAGCAGTTTAGGACGGCGGGGTTACGAGCAGTACTTC. Translating it yields CASSLGRRGYEQYF.